This TCR beta chain was recorded in a study of memory CD4+ T cells and cytomegalovirus serostatus. Study-wide points: Suggested: most of the CMV-linked TCR signature lies in CD4+ memory cells. CMV serostatus prediction reached median AUC roughly 0.95, or 0.91 with US-trained model. About 40% of the roughly 160 known CMV-associated TCRbeta sequences appeared in CD4+ memory.

In regard to this clone: The antigen is not known.

CDR1 is LGHNA and CDR2 is YSLEER in the germline V gene. Trimming took off 4 bases at V and 4 bases at J, with 14 bases between the two ends. The CDR3 spans 14 residues. Single viable CD3+CD4+CD8-CD45RO+ cells were sorted as the memory CD4+ T cells. Here immunoSEQ multiplex PCR was the method, and the copy in TCRdb shows in-frame clones only, minus some. The profile shows about 56,000 clones, over 65% of them singletons. The sequence derives from an adult in good health and CMV-seropositive. The chain links TRBV4-3 to TRBJ2-7, with D tentatively TRBD1 or TRBD2 (5 bases each). Sequences were obtained from memory CD4+ T cells from blood. CDR3 in amino acids: CASSPRDGPYEQYF. Here the CDR3 DNA reads TGCGCCAGCAGCCCCCGGGACGGGCCGTACGAGCAGTACTTC.